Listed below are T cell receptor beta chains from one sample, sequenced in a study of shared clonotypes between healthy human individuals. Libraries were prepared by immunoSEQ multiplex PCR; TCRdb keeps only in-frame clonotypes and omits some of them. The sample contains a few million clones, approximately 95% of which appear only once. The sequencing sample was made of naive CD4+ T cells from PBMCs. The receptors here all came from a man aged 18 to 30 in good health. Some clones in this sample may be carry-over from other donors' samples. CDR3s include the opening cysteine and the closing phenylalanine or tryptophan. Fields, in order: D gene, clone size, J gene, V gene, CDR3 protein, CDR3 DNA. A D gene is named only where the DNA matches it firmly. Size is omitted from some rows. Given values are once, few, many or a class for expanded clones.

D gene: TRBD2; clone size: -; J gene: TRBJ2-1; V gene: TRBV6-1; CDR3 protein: CASSEETSGYNEQFF; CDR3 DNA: TGTGCCAGCAGTGAAGAGACTAGCGGTTACAATGAGCAGTTCTTC
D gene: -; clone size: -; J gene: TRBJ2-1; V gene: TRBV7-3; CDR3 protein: CASSSTGRGEQFF; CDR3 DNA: TGTGCCAGCAGCTCGACCGGGCGTGGTGAGCAGTTCTTC
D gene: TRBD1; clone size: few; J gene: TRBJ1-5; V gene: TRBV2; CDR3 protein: CASSERQGGQPQHF; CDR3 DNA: TGTGCCAGCAGTGAAAGGCAGGGGGGTCAGCCCCAGCATTTT
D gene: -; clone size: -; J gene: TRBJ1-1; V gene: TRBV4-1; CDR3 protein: CASSQDAGSRAEAFF; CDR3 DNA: TGCGCCAGCAGCCAAGATGCCGGATCCAGGGCTGAAGCTTTCTTT
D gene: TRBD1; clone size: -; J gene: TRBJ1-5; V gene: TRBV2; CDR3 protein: CASSGQGYNQPQHF; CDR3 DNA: TGTGCCAGCAGTGGACAGGGCTATAATCAGCCCCAGCATTTT
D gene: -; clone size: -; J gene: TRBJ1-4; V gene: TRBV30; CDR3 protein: CAWSAPLITYRLGEKLFF; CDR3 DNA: TGTGCCTGGAGTGCACCCCTGATTACTTACAGGTTGGGTGAAAAACTGTTTTTT
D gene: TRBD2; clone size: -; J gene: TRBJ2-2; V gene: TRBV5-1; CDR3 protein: CASSLAAGANTGELFF; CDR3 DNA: TGCGCCAGCAGCTTGGCGGCGGGGGCGAACACCGGGGAGCTGTTTTTT
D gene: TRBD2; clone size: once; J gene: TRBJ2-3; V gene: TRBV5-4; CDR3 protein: CASRLAGGSDTQYF; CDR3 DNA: TGTGCCAGCAGACTAGCGGGAGGGTCAGATACGCAGTATTTT
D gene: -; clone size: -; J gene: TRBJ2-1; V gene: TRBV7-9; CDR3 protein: CASSLFGQGHGNEQFF; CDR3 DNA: TGTGCCAGCAGCTTATTTGGGCAGGGTCATGGGAATGAGCAGTTCTTC
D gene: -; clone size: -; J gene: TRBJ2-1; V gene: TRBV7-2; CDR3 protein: CASSWTTSSYNEQFF; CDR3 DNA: TGTGCCAGCAGTTGGACTACCTCCTCCTACAATGAGCAGTTCTTC
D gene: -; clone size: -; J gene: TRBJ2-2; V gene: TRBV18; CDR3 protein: CASSPSAGELFF; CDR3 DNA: TGTGCCAGCTCGCCATCGGCCGGGGAGCTGTTTTTT